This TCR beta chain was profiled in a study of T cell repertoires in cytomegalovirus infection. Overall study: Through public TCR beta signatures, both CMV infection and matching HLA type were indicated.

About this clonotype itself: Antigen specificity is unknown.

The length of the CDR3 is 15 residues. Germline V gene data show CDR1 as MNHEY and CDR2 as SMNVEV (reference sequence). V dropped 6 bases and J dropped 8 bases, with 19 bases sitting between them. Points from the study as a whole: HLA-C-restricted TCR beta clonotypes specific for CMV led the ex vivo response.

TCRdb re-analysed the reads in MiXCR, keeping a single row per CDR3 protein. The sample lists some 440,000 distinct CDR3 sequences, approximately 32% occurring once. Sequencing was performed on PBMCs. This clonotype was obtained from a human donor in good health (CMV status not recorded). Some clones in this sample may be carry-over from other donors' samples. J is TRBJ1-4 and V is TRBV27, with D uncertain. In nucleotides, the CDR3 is TGTGCCAGCAGCGGTATTCCTCCGGGGAAGGAAAAACTGTTTTTT. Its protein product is CASSGIPPGKEKLFF.